One sample yielded the 26 T cell receptor beta chains listed below, sequenced in a study of OX40 agonist ivuxolimab in advanced cancers. Assay used: immunoSEQ multiplex PCR; TCRdb lists only in-frame clones, some missing. The sample holds about 73,000 clones, approximately 91% seen once. Sample: CD4+ or CD8+ T cells sorted from blood, taken in a trial of the OX40 agonist ivuxolimab. All receptors derive from an adult with an advanced solid tumor such as melanoma, head and neck, liver or kidney cancer.

The chain joins TRBV6-4 to TRBJ2-2; D is undetermined. V was trimmed by 4 bases and J by 4 bases, leaving 7 bases between them. CDR1 is MRHNA and CDR2 is SNTAGT in the germline V gene. This CDR3 has 13 amino acids. The CDR3 region has the DNA TGTGCCAGCAGTGCAGCAGGCACCGGGGAGCTGTTTTTT. Its protein is CASSAAGTGELFF.

The V and J genes are TRBV7-2 and TRBJ1-5; D ambiguous. The CDR3 spans 13 residues. CDR1 is SGHTA, CDR2 FQGNSA, per germline. Trimming left V 2 bases short and J 7 bases short, with 9 bases between. The CDR3 region has the DNA TGTGCCAGCAGCTTAAATGCGGGACAGCCCCAGCATTTT. The encoded protein is CASSLNAGQPQHF.

V is TRBV10-3 and J is TRBJ2-7; a possible D gene is TRBD1 (6 bases). Germline lookup yields CDR1 ENHRY and CDR2 SYGVKD. The V and J ends lost 3 bases and 0 bases respectively, with 12 bases between them. CDR3 length: 15 residues. In DNA, the CDR3 is TGTGCCATCAGTGATCAGGGGACCCGCTCCTACGAGCAGTACTTC. It is translated as CAISDQGTRSYEQYF.

V usage is TRBV10-3 and J usage is TRBJ1-2, with TRBD1 matching 7 bases. Looked up from germline, CDR1 is ENHRY and CDR2 is SYGVKD. The CDR3 runs 13 residues. The V and J ends lost 0 bases and 14 bases, in that order; junction bases with no gene match: 9. The CDR3 protein is CAISESRGQLETF. The CDR3 nucleotides are TGTGCCATCAGTGAGTCAAGGGGGCAATTGGAGACCTTC.

The J gene is TRBJ1-3, the V gene TRBV7-9; D is ambiguous. This CDR3 spans 15 amino acids. With 5 bases removed from V and 4 bases from J, the gap between germline ends came to 15 bases. CDR1 and CDR2 from the germline V gene are SEHNR and FQNEAQ (reference sequence). CDR3 region: CASSNPGEPGNTIYF. Here the CDR3 DNA reads TGTGCCAGCAGCAATCCGGGTGAGCCGGGAAACACCATATATTTT.

The V gene is TRBV6-5, the J gene TRBJ1-4, with 8 positions matching TRBD1. Germline V gene lookup returns CDR1 MNHEY and CDR2 SVGAGI. The length of the CDR3 is 15 residues. J lost 3 bases, V lost 5 bases, and 5 bases had no gene match. The CDR3 is CASSRWTGSNEKLFF. CDR3 nucleotide sequence: TGTGCCAGCAGTAGATGGACAGGGTCTAATGAAAAACTGTTTTTT.

The CDR3 coding sequence is TGTGCCAGCACCCGGGACCGGCCTCGCAATCAGCCCCAGCATTTT. Translated, it gives CASTRDRPRNQPQHF. The rearrangement joins TRBV6-1 to TRBJ1-5; D possibly corresponds to TRBD1 (5 bases). The CDR3 has 15 residues. Germline assignment: CDR1 MNHNS and CDR2 SASEGT. The germline V and J ends were trimmed by 7 bases and 2 bases, with 15 bases remaining between them.

The rearrangement links TRBV6-5 to TRBJ2-1, with 8 bases identical to TRBD1. Germline V gene data show CDR1 as MNHEY and CDR2 as SVGAGI. Losses at the gene ends were 4 bases for V and 8 bases for J; bases not matched to a gene: 4. The CDR3 totals 13 residues. The DNA for the CDR3 is TGTGCCAGCAGTTCTGACAGGGGCTATGAGCAGTTCTTC. This gives the protein CASSSDRGYEQFF.

V usage is TRBV18 and J usage is TRBJ2-1, with 10 bases identical to TRBD2. This CDR3 is built from 15 residues. Trimming cost V 3 bases and J 7 bases; bases outside gene matches: 6. Per germline, CDR1 KGHSH and CDR2 LQKENI. The CDR3, as DNA: TGTGCCAGCTCACCGGGGCTAGCGGGGGATAATGAGCAGTTCTTC. This translates into CASSPGLAGDNEQFF. Combining the CDR3 with reference TRBV18 and TRBJ2-1 gives the whole variable domain NAGVMQNPRHLVRRRGQEARLRCSPMKGHSHVYWYRQLPEEGLKFMVYLQKENIIDESGMPKERFSAEFPKEGPSILRIQQVVRGDSAAYFCASSPGLAGDNEQFFGPGTRLTVL.

This sequence joins TRBV18 and TRBJ1-3; possible D gene TRBD1, 5 bases. The V end lost 0 bases, the J end lost 3 bases, and 9 bases lay between the germline ends. CDR3 size: 15 residues. Germline CDR1 KGHSH, CDR2 LQKENI. CDR3 protein: CASSPPWGSGNTIYF. CDR3 DNA: TGTGCCAGCTCACCACCGTGGGGCAGTGGAAACACCATATATTTT.

There are a few counts of this clone. The J gene is TRBJ1-1, the V gene TRBV18, with 7 bases that match TRBD1. After removal of 4 bases from V and 5 bases from J, the junction contained 7 bases not matched to a gene. The CDR3 sequence is 14 residues long. Germline loops: CDR1 KGHSH, CDR2 LQKENI. This chain's CDR3 is CASSLRQGETEAFF. As DNA, the CDR3 is TGTGCCAGCTCACTGAGACAGGGAGAAACTGAAGCTTTCTTT.

V usage is TRBV11-3 and J usage is TRBJ2-7; D is unclear. The CDR3 sequence is 15 residues long. Trimming removed 5 bases from V and 5 bases from J, with 19 bases in between. Germline V lookup: CDR1 SGHNT, CDR2 YENEEA. CDR3 DNA: TGTGCCAGCAGCCCCCTCGCCGGGTCCACCAACGAGCAGTACTTC. Translated, it gives CASSPLAGSTNEQYF.

The CDR3 DNA is TGTGCCAGCAGCTTAGGGCTGAACACCGGGGAGCTGTTTTTT. Encoded protein: CASSLGLNTGELFF. The gene calls are TRBV11-3 and TRBJ2-2; D not certain. Germline-derived CDR1 and CDR2 are SGHNT and YENEEA. V lost 1 base and J lost 1, with 4 bases in between. The CDR3 loop spans 14 amino acids.

The chain uses TRBV7-2 and TRBJ2-7; D unclear. CDR1 is SGHTA, CDR2 FQGNSA, per germline. The CDR3 length is 12 residues. Trimming shortened V by 2 bases and J by 1 base, and 3 bases separated the two germline ends. The CDR3 here is CASSLFSYEQYF. Here the CDR3 DNA reads TGTGCCAGCAGCTTATTTTCCTACGAGCAGTACTTC.

This chain connects TRBV5-4 to TRBJ2-6; 7 bases agree with TRBD2. The CDR3 runs 18 residues. Germline V gene sequence: CDR1 SGHNT, CDR2 YYREEE (reference sequence). The ends lost 3 bases at V and 0 bases at J; junction bases unmatched: 9. CDR3 in DNA: TGTGCCAGCAGCTCGGCCCAGAGGGACTACTCTGGGGCCAACGTCCTGACTTTC. The encoded protein is CASSSAQRDYSGANVLTF.

V usage is TRBV10-3 and J usage is TRBJ1-1, with 7 bases that match TRBD1. The CDR3 extends over 13 amino acids. Germline loops: CDR1 ENHRY, CDR2 SYGVKD. Trimming cost V 8 bases and J 3 bases; bases outside gene matches: 6. The CDR3, as DNA: TGTGCCATCCTGGGACAGTCGGACACTGAAGCTTTCTTT. Translating gives CAILGQSDTEAFF.

The chain couples TRBV5-6 to TRBJ1-5; tentatively, D is TRBD1 (5 bases). Germline-derived CDR1 and CDR2 are SGHDT and YYEEEE. The V end lost 3 bases, the J end lost 2 bases, and 15 bases lay between the germline ends. CDR3 length equals 16 residues. DNA of the CDR3: TGTGCCAGCAGCTGGGCAGGGTTTATGGGCAATCAGCCCCAGCATTTT. Protein: CASSWAGFMGNQPQHF.

This sequence joins TRBV29-1 and TRBJ2-7; possibly TRBD1 or TRBD2 for D (5 bases each). This CDR3 has 14 amino acids. Trimming cost V 7 bases and J 3 bases, with 19 bases left between them. CDR1 is SQVTM, CDR2 ANQGSEA, per germline. The CDR3 spells CSAASGTLSYEQYF. CDR3 DNA sequence: TGCAGCGCGGCTTCCGGGACGCTAAGCTACGAGCAGTACTTC.

This clone appeared a few times. The genes are TRBV5-4 and TRBJ2-5, with TRBD2 matching 12 bases. The CDR3 runs to 15 residues. V shed 0 bases and J 4 bases; nucleotides not matched to a gene: 1. Germline V gene lookup returns CDR1 SGHNT and CDR2 YYREEE (reference sequence). The CDR3 is CASSLASGRGETQYF. The CDR3 coding sequence is TGTGCCAGCAGCTTGGCTAGCGGGAGGGGAGAGACCCAGTACTTC. Based on the CDR3 plus reference TRBV5-4 and TRBJ2-5, the full variable domain is ETGVTQSPTHLIKTRGQQVTLRCSSQSGHNTVSWYQQALGQGPQFIFQYYREEENGRGNFPPRFSGLQFPNYSSELNVNALELDDSALYLCASSLASGRGETQYFGPGTRLLVL.

The genes are TRBV5-1 and TRBJ2-7, with 7 bases matching TRBD1. V dropped 4 bases and J dropped 9; count of bases not matched to a gene: 10. Germline V gives CDR1 SGHRS, CDR2 YFSETQ. The CDR3 sequence is 13 residues long. CDR3 in DNA: TGCGCCAGCAGCGGGGTTGAGGGGGACAGGCAGTACTTC. Residues: CASSGVEGDRQYF.

The chain joins TRBV2 to TRBJ2-7; 7 nucleotides align to TRBD1. CDR1 is SNHLY, CDR2 FYNNEI, per germline. The CDR3 consists of 14 residues. V gave up 5 bases and J gave up 6 bases; unmatched junction bases: 10. CDR3: CASSYYRGRSEQYF. In nucleotides, the CDR3 is TGTGCCAGCAGTTATTACAGGGGACGTAGCGAGCAGTACTTC.

The V and J genes are TRBV18 and TRBJ2-3; either TRBD1 or TRBD2 may fit D (6 bases each). This CDR3 is built from 15 residues. Trimming took off 1 base at V and 3 bases at J, with 11 bases between the two ends. Per germline, CDR1 KGHSH and CDR2 LQKENI. CDR3 bases: TGTGCCAGCTCACCACGCGGGACAACAACAGATACGCAGTATTTT. Its translation is CASSPRGTTTDTQYF.

The CDR3 DNA sequence: TGTGCCAGCAGTTACTCATATAGCCAGGGTGAAGCTTTCTTT. Translated: CASSYSYSQGEAFF. This sequence joins TRBV6-5 and TRBJ1-1, with TRBD1 as a possible D gene (5 bases). Germline V gene sequence: CDR1 MNHEY, CDR2 SVGAGI. The CDR3 spans 14 residues. Trimming took 0 bases from V and 7 from J, leaving 12 bases between them.

CDR3 DNA sequence: TGTGCCAGCTCTAGTGGCACAGGGAACTATGGCTACACCTTC. Protein product: CASSSGTGNYGYTF. The V call is TRBV18, the J call TRBJ1-2; tentatively, D is TRBD1 (6 bases). V dropped 6 bases and J dropped 2 bases, with 13 bases sitting between them. Germline CDR1 is KGHSH and CDR2 is LQKENI. CDR3 length equals 14 residues.

V usage is TRBV10-3 and J usage is TRBJ2-1; the match to TRBD2 covers 14 bases. The trim removed 7 bases at V and 8 bases at J, leaving 4 bases unmatched. Germline loops: CDR1 ENHRY, CDR2 SYGVKD. CDR3 length: 14 amino acids. The CDR3 sequence: CAIMGTSGGDEQFF. For the CDR3, the DNA is TGTGCCATCATGGGGACTAGCGGGGGCGATGAGCAGTTCTTC.

The gene calls are TRBV6-5 and TRBJ1-5, with 8 bases aligning to TRBD1. The germline CDR1 and CDR2 sequences are MNHEY and SVGAGI. Germline trimming cut 4 bases from V and 3 bases from J; bases unmatched to any gene: 5. The CDR3 is 15 residues long. The CDR3 is CASSLTGASNQPQHF. CDR3 in DNA: TGTGCCAGCAGTTTGACAGGGGCCTCCAATCAGCCCCAGCATTTT.